The clone carrying this T cell receptor (beta chain) showed up many times. The target antigen is unknown. Before extraction, the whole blood was not fractionated, and total RNA was taken from it. The data are from a study of human T cells and chemical hapten exposure. General study points: Unchanged with DPC sensitization were TCRs above 1 in 1000 frequency.

Germline V CDR1 and CDR2: DFQATT, SNEGSKA (reference sequence). This CDR3 comprises 12 residues. V was pared by 6 bases and J by 1 base, with 7 bases between. Unique molecular identifiers were affixed to discrete cDNA molecules within the library. Source study methods: Samples ranged from about 23,224 to 690,600 TCRs, with a median of 95,638. TCRdb reprocessed the 5' RACE reads with MiXCR, giving one entry per CDR3 protein. Here the V and J calls rest on TCRdb's processing, not on the authors' analysis. This table holds more than 140,000 distinct CDR3 sequences, over 3.5% found once. This receptor was obtained from a female donor in good health. The rearrangement joins TRBV20-1 to TRBJ1-5; D remains ambiguous. The CDR3 bases are TGCAGTGCCAGGAGGAGCAATCAGCCCCAGCATTTT. Translation gives CSARRSNQPQHF.